These 7 T cell receptor beta chains were sequenced from one sample in a study of T-cell reconstitution after alpha-beta-depleted transplantation in children. Unique molecular identifiers were incorporated into the prepared TCRbeta library. TCRdb recomputed calls from the PCR reads with MiXCR, one row per CDR3 protein. Of about a million distinct CDR3 sequences in the sample, roughly 29% were seen once. Sequences were derived from PBMCs, mostly from graft donor cells, sampled 360 days after TCRalphabeta/CD19-depleted stem cell transplant. These receptors were obtained from a boy under two years old who had a stem cell transplant for SCID, so the T cells may come from the graft donor.

The CDR3 region has the DNA TGTGCCATCAGCGGGGGACAGTCCCGCAATGAGCAGTTCTTC. This encodes CAISGGQSRNEQFF. This chain joins TRBV10-3 and TRBJ2-1, with a weak D call TRBD1 (7 bases). The CDR3 sequence is 14 residues long. The V gene's germline CDR1 is ENHRY and CDR2 SYGVKD. The V and J ends lost 6 bases and 6 bases respectively, with 15 bases between them.

This clonotype was found a few times. The rearrangement joins TRBV6-4 to TRBJ2-1; no firm D call. The V and J ends lost 8 bases and 12 bases respectively, with 14 bases between them. The CDR3 sequence is 11 residues long. Germline CDR1 and CDR2: MRHNA and SNTAGT. CDR3 DNA: TGTGCCAGCCGGTCCCCTTGCGGGCAGTTCTTC. Translation gives CASRSPCGQFF.

This clonotype appeared a few times. CDR3 protein: CASSPSTGRENTEAFF. CDR3 in DNA: TGTGCCAGCAGCCCTTCCACAGGGAGAGAGAACACTGAAGCTTTCTTT. The chain couples TRBV7-9 to TRBJ1-1; maybe TRBD1 (6 bases). Germline V CDR1 and CDR2: SEHNR, FQNEAQ (reference sequence). This CDR3 spans 16 amino acids. V shed 5 bases and J shed 1 base, with 17 bases lying between them. Supplemented by reference TRBV7-9 and TRBJ1-1, the full variable domain reads DTGVSQNPRHKITKRGQNVTFRCDPISEHNRLYWYRQTLGQGPEFLTYFQNEAQLEKSRLLSDRFSAERPKGSFSTLEIQRTEQGDSAMYLCASSPSTGRENTEAFFGQGTRLTVV.

This clonotype was observed a handful of times. The chain recombines TRBV28 with TRBJ1-2; 10 nucleotides agree with TRBD1. Germline V gene sequence: CDR1 MDHEN, CDR2 SYDVKM. J lost 4 bases, V lost 5 bases, and 13 bases had no gene match. The CDR3 runs to 17 residues. CDR3 sequence (DNA): TGTGCCAGCAGTGAACATACCGGGACAGGGGCTACCTATGGCTACACCTTC. This encodes CASSEHTGTGATYGYTF.

This sequence joins TRBV3-1 and TRBJ2-1; D remains unclear. Germline CDR1 and CDR2: LGHDT and YNNKEL (reference sequence). V was clipped by 4 bases and J by 4 bases, with 8 bases between them. The CDR3 loop spans 13 amino acids. The CDR3 protein is CASSPLRYNEQFF. In DNA form, the CDR3 reads TGTGCCAGCAGCCCACTGAGGTACAATGAGCAGTTCTTC.

A remark on this clonotype: At one end, the junction sequence differs from germline, possibly due to a read error. The chain links TRBV4-2 to TRBJ2-3; TRBD1 aligns across 10 bases. Germline CDR1 is LGHNA and CDR2 is YNFKEQ. The CDR3 consists of 14 residues. The CDR3 DNA reads as TGTTCCAGCAGCCCGGACAGGGGGACAGATACGCAGTATTTT. Amino acids: CSSSPDRGTDTQYF.

A few counts support this clonotype. The rearrangement uses TRBV4-3 and TRBJ1-6; D is unclear. CDR1 and CDR2 (germline): LGHNA, YSLEER. V was cut by 0 bases and J by 0 bases, with 9 bases left in between. The CDR3 contains 17 residues. DNA for the CDR3: TGCGCCAGCAGCCAAGAAAGCCCGAGCTCCTATAATTCACCCCTCCACTTT. Residues: CASSQESPSSYNSPLHF.